This T cell receptor beta chain was identified in a study of beta chain features in type 1 diabetes. About this clone: Its antigen remains unknown.

As every portion of the isolated RNA was reverse transcribed, the sequencing read expressed TCRB transcripts. Clones were read by immunoSEQ multiplex PCR, and TCRdb kept only the in-frame ones, dropping some. Among about 230,000 clones listed, approximately 16% were seen once. Germline-derived CDR1 and CDR2 are SGHTA and FQGNSA. The V gene end was trimmed by 5 bases and the J gene end by 4 bases; junction bases not matched to a gene: 4. The CDR3 runs 14 residues. Study results and limitations: Shortening that was moderate but significant affected the TCRB CDR3s of Type 1 diabetes patients in all four CD4+ subsets. Patients with type 1 diabetes showed fewer VDJ junction insertions and more deletions.

The sample taken for sequencing was naive CD4+ T cells from blood. The sequence was collected from a man between 25 and 39 years old with type 1 diabetes. The chain employs TRBV7-2 and TRBJ2-5, with 10 nucleotides matching TRBD2. The CDR3 spells CASSRIAGGETQYF. CDR3 coding DNA: TGTGCCAGCAGCCGCATAGCGGGAGGAGAGACCCAGTACTTC.